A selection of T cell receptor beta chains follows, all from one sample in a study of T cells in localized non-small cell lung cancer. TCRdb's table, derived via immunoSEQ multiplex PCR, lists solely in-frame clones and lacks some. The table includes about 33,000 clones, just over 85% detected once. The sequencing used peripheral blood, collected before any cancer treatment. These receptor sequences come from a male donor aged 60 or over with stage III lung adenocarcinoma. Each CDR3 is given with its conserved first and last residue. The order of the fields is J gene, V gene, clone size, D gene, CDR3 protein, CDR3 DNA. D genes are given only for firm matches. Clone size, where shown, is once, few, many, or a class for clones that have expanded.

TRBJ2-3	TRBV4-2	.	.	CASSTGPSTDTQYF	TGTGCCAGCAGCACGGGCCCCAGCACAGATACGCAGTATTTT
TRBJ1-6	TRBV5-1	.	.	CASSWRDSSYNSPLHF	TGCGCCAGCAGCTGGCGCGACAGCTCCTATAATTCACCCCTCCACTTT
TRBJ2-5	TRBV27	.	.	CASSSGWGAETQYF	TGTGCCAGCAGTTCCGGGTGGGGGGCGGAGACCCAGTACTTC
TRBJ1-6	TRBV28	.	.	CASSLRSSSNSPLHF	TGTGCCAGCAGTTTAAGGTCATCTAGCAATTCACCCCTCCACTTT
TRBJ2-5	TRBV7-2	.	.	CASMTAREYETQYF	TGTGCCAGCATGACCGCCAGGGAGTACGAGACCCAGTACTTC
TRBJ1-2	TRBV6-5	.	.	CASRGTTVSTYGYTF	TGTGCCAGCAGGGGGACGACGGTTTCGACCTATGGCTACACCTTC
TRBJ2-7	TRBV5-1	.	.	CASSEGVSYEQYF	TGCGCCAGCAGTGAGGGGGTCTCCTACGAGCAGTACTTC
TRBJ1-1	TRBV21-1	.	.	CASSENRGMGRRTEAFF	TGTGCCAGTTCAGAAAACAGGGGGATGGGTAGGCGCACTGAAGCTTTCTTT
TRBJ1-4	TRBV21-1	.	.	CASVRDRGQCEKLFF	TGTGCCAGCGTCCGGGACAGGGGGCAATGCGAAAAACTGTTTTTT
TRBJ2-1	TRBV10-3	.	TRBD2	CAITSGGYNEQFF	TGTGCCATAACTAGCGGGGGCTACAATGAGCAGTTCTTC
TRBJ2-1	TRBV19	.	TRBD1	CASSSRQGSYNEQFF	TGTGCCAGTAGTTCCCGACAGGGATCCTACAATGAGCAGTTCTTC
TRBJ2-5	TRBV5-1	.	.	CATTTGGSVWETQYF	TGCGCCACAACCACCGGGGGCAGTGTGTGGGAGACCCAGTACTTC
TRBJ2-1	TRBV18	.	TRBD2	CASSPPGLAGGHEQFF	TGTGCCAGCTCACCACCGGGACTAGCGGGAGGTCATGAGCAGTTCTTC
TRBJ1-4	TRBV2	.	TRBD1	CASSDRTGYEKLFF	TGTGCCAGCAGTGATCGGACAGGGTACGAAAAACTGTTTTTT
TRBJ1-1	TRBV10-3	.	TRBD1	CAIRQNRGGETEAFF	TGTGCCATCAGACAAAACAGGGGTGGGGAAACTGAAGCTTTCTTT
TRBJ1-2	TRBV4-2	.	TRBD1	CASSPKSDRAVTF	TGTGCCAGCAGCCCAAAGTCGGACAGGGCGGTCACCTTC
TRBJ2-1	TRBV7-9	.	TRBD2	CASSPKSGLADYNEQFF	TGTGCCAGCAGCCCAAAGTCTGGACTAGCGGATTACAATGAGCAGTTCTTC
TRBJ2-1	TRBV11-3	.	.	CASSLSGNSYNEQFF	TGTGCCAGCAGCTTAAGCGGAAACTCCTACAATGAGCAGTTCTTC
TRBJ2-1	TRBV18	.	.	CASSPPSGYNEQFF	TGTGCCAGCTCACCACCGTCGGGATACAATGAGCAGTTCTTC
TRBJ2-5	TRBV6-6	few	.	CASSPRGETQYF	TGTGCCAGCAGTCCACGAGGGGAGACCCAGTACTTC
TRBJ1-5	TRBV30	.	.	CAWSVGAGAYNQPQHF	TGTGCCTGGAGTGTGGGAGCGGGGGCTTACAATCAGCCCCAGCATTTT
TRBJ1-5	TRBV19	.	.	CASKGEGPQHF	TGTGCCAGTAAGGGTGAAGGGCCCCAGCATTTT
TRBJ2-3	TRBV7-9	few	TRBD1	CASSLPRGPGDTQYF	TGTGCCAGCAGCTTACCCAGGGGGCCAGGAGATACGCAGTATTTT
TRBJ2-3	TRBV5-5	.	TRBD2	CASSQGPASGDTDTQYF	TGTGCCAGCAGTCAAGGTCCCGCTAGCGGGGACACAGATACGCAGTATTTT
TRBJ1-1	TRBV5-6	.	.	CASSFTGMGAFF	TGTGCCAGCAGTTTTACAGGGATGGGGGCTTTCTTT
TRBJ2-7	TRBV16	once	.	CASSQDWNHYEQYF	TGTGCCAGCAGCCAGGACTGGAACCACTACGAGCAGTACTTC
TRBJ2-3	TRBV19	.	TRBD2	CASSIRSGRMGDTQYF	TGTGCCAGTAGTATTAGGAGCGGGAGGATGGGAGATACGCAGTATTTT
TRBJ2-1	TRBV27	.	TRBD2	CASYTRLAGQVGLNNEQFF	TGTGCCAGCTATACGAGACTAGCGGGACAAGTTGGGTTAAACAATGAGCAGTTCTTC
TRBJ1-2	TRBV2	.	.	CASRRQEVNYGYTF	TGTGCCAGCAGAAGACAGGAGGTGAACTATGGCTACACCTTC
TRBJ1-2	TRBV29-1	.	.	CSGKLREAGYGYTF	TGCAGCGGGAAACTTCGGGAGGCCGGCTATGGCTACACCTTC
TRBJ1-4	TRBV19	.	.	CASSIKPTFATNEKLFF	TGTGCCAGTAGTATAAAACCAACATTCGCAACTAATGAAAAACTGTTTTTT
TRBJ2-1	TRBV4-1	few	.	CASSQARLARNNEQFF	TGCGCCAGCAGCCAAGCGCGGCTAGCACGAAACAATGAGCAGTTCTTC
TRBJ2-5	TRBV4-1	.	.	CASSQGGVWSAQYF	TGCGCCAGCAGCCAGGGCGGGGTGTGGTCGGCCCAGTACTTC
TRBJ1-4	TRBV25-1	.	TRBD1	CASRLGQGSFEKLFF	TGTGCCAGCAGACTAGGACAGGGAAGTTTTGAAAAACTGTTTTTT
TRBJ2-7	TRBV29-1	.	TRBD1	CSVYGQDRYEQYF	TGCAGCGTTTATGGACAGGATCGCTACGAGCAGTACTTC
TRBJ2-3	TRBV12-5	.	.	CASGLRQGPPTDTQYF	TGTGCTAGTGGTTTAAGGCAGGGTCCCCCCACAGATACGCAGTATTTT
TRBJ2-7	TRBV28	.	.	CASSFLAEQYF	TGTGCCAGCAGTTTCTTAGCCGAGCAGTACTTC
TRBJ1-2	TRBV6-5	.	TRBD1	CASSYRAGGGYTF	TGTGCCAGCAGTTACCGAGCAGGGGGCGGCTACACCTTC
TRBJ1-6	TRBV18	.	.	CASSPGPGQSPLHF	TGTGCCAGCTCACCAGGGCCCGGCCAATCACCCCTCCACTTT
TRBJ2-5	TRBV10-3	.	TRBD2	CAIGPAGGGETQYF	TGTGCCATCGGTCCAGCGGGAGGAGGGGAGACCCAGTACTTC
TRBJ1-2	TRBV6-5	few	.	CASTSQASRYTF	TGTGCCAGCACCTCACAAGCGAGCCGCTACACCTTC
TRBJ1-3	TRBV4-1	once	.	CASSVQEDFSGNTIYF	TGCGCCAGCAGCGTCCAAGAGGATTTCTCTGGAAACACCATATATTTT
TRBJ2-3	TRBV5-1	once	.	CASTTDASTDTQYF	TGCGCCAGCACCACAGATGCTAGCACAGATACGCAGTATTTT
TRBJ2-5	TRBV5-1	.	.	CASGAGYETQYF	TGCGCCAGCGGGGCGGGGTACGAGACCCAGTACTTC
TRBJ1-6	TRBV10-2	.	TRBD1	CASSAPGQGSSPLHF	TGCGCCAGCAGTGCACCGGGACAGGGATCTTCACCCCTCCACTTT
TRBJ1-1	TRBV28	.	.	CASGWGGNTEAFF	TGTGCCAGCGGGTGGGGAGGGAACACTGAAGCTTTCTTT
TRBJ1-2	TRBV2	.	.	CASTLDSGNGYTF	TGTGCCAGCACCCTGGACAGCGGTAATGGCTACACCTTC
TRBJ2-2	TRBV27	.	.	CASRPFGRNTGELFF	TGTGCCAGCAGACCATTTGGACGGAACACCGGGGAGCTGTTTTTT
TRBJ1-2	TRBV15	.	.	CATSSEKGYTF	TGTGCCACCAGCTCAGAAAAAGGCTACACCTTC
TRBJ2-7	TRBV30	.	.	CAWSQGYEQYF	TGTGCCTGGAGTCAGGGGTACGAGCAGTACTTC
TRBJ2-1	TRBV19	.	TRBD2	CASTGSLAASYNEQFF	TGTGCCAGTACCGGGTCGCTAGCGGCCTCCTACAATGAGCAGTTCTTC
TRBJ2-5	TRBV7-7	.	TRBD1	CASSLDQGESQYF	TGTGCCAGCAGCTTGGACCAGGGGGAATCCCAGTACTTC
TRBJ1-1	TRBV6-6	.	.	CASSYERGTEAFF	TGTGCCAGCAGTTACGAAAGGGGCACTGAAGCTTTCTTT
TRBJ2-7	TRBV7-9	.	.	CASSLEVQPYEQYF	TGTGCCAGCAGCTTAGAGGTACAGCCCTACGAGCAGTACTTC